Described below is a single T cell receptor (beta chain) sequence and its context. Antigen unknown. This sample was included in a study of T cells in Graves' hyperthyroidism and ophthalmopathy. This CDR3 is 15 amino acids long. The germline V gene has CDR1 MNHNS and CDR2 SASEGT. Between the trimmed V and J ends, which lost 6 bases and 5 bases, there was a span of 20 bases. Notes on the study in general: Most thyroid clonotypes that were expanded above 0.001 also turned up in blood.

RNA transcripts gave rise to amplified TCR beta CDR3 regions. First-round RT-PCR of the TCR CDR3 relied on the HTBI primer set. TCRdb used MiXCR to reprocess the multiplex PCR reads, holding one entry per CDR3 protein. The sample has hundreds of thousands of distinct CDR3 sequences, approximately 14% seen once; the top ten hold 3.5% to 4.5%. Among ophthalmopathy patients, the Clinical Activity Score reached at least 3, the NOSPECS grade reached at least 4, and duration remained under 3 months. Clinical symptoms, serum thyroxine, TRAb, thyroid ultrasound and orbital computed tomography established diagnosis. 10 ml of fresh peripheral blood supplied the PBMCs.

What was sequenced was blood. The receptor's source is a woman aged 40 to 50 with Graves' ophthalmopathy. The chain links TRBV6-1 to TRBJ2-7; D remains ambiguous. CDR3 loop: CASSNELDESHEQYF. The CDR3 DNA follows: TGTGCCAGCAGCAATGAGCTGGATGAGTCCCACGAGCAGTACTTC.